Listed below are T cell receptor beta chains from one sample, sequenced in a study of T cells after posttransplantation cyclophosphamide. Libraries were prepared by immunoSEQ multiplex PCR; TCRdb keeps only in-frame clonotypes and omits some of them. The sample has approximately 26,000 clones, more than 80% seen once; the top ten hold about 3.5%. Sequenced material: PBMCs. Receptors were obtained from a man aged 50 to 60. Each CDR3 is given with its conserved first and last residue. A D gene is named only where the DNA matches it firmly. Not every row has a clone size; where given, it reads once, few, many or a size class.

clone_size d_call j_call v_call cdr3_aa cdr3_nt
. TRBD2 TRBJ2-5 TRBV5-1 CASSISGTSGETQYF TGCGCCAGCAGCATCTCCGGGACTAGCGGGGAGACCCAGTACTTC
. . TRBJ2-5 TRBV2 CASSFQGGETQYF TGTGCCAGCAGTTTTCAGGGGGGTGAGACCCAGTACTTC
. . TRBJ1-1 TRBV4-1 CASSQVGQKSEAFF TGCGCCAGCAGCCAAGTTGGGCAAAAGTCGGAAGCTTTCTTT
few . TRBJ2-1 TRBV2 CASRRGLDSYNEQFF TGTGCCAGCAGAAGGGGACTGGACTCCTACAATGAGCAGTTCTTC
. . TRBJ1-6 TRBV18 CASSPINSPLHF TGTGCCAGCTCACCCATTAATTCACCCCTCCACTTT
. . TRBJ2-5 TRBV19 CASSVGREETQYF TGTGCCAGTAGTGTCGGGAGAGAGGAGACCCAGTACTTC
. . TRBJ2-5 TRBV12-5 CASGLRQVSGETQYF TGTGCTAGTGGCCTCCGACAGGTCTCGGGAGAGACCCAGTACTTC
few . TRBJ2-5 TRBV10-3 CAINAGKQETQYF TGTGCCATCAACGCGGGCAAGCAAGAGACCCAGTACTTC
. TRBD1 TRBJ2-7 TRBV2 CASRGTGFEQYF TGTGCCAGCAGGGGGACAGGGTTTGAGCAGTACTTC
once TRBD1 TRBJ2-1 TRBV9 CASSERTGGSDEQFF TGTGCCAGCAGCGAGAGGACAGGGGGGTCGGATGAGCAGTTCTTC
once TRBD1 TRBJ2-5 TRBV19 CASSTNRGQETQYF TGTGCCAGTAGTACAAACAGGGGGCAAGAGACCCAGTACTTC
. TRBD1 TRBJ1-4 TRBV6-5 CASSPPGQTGEKLFF TGTGCCAGCAGTCCCCCGGGACAGACTGGTGAAAAACTGTTTTTT
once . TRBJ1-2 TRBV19 CASSVTGDYGYTF TGTGCCAGTAGTGTGACCGGGGACTATGGCTACACCTTC
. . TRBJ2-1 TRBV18 CASSEEYNEQFF TGTGCCAGCTCAGAAGAGTACAATGAGCAGTTCTTC
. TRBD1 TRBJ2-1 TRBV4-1 CASSRMGQGAQLAGFYNEQFF TGCGCCAGCAGCCGGATGGGACAGGGGGCCCAACTAGCGGGATTTTACAATGAGCAGTTCTTC
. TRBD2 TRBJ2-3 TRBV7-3 CASSLRAGGVKNTDTQYF TGTGCCAGCAGCTTAAGGGCGGGGGGTGTAAAAAACACAGATACGCAGTATTTT
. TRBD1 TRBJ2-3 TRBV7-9 CASPGTGSSTDTQYF TGTGCCAGCCCCGGGACAGGATCGAGCACAGATACGCAGTATTTT
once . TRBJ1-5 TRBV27 CASSLLGGSRQPQHF TGTGCCAGCAGTTTACTGGGGGGGTCAAGGCAGCCCCAGCATTTT
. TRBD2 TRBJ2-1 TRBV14 CANSPRGTRDLREQFF TGTGCCAACAGCCCGCGTGGGACTAGAGATTTACGTGAGCAGTTCTTC
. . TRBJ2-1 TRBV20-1 CSAPRVNEQFF TGCAGTGCCCCCCGGGTCAATGAGCAGTTCTTC
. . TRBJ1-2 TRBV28 CASFRAGRGSGYTF TGTGCCAGCTTCCGAGCCGGCAGGGGAAGTGGCTACACCTTC
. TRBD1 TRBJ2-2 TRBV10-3 CAISTGVSGELFF TGTGCCATCAGTACAGGGGTATCTGGGGAGCTGTTTTTT
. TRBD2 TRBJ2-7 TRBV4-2 CASSQGTSGYEQYF TGTGCCAGCAGCCAAGGCACTAGCGGTTACGAGCAGTACTTC
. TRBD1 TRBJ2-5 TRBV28 CASSRQGAQEGETQYF TGTGCCAGCTCCCGACAGGGGGCGCAAGAGGGGGAGACCCAGTACTTC
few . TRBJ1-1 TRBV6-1 CASSVSETEAFF TGTGCCAGCAGTGTGTCCGAGACTGAAGCTTTCTTT
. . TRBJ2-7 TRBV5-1 CASKEGSVEWHYEQYF TGCGCCAGCAAGGAGGGATCGGTCGAGTGGCACTACGAGCAGTACTTC
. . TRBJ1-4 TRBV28 CASSQTGLREKLFF TGTGCCAGCAGTCAAACGGGACTAAGGGAAAAACTGTTTTTT
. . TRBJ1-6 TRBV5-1 CASSLGQVQSPLHF TGCGCCAGCAGCTTGGGACAGGTTCAATCACCCCTCCACTTT
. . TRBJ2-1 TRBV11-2 CASSLEPAKDEQFF TGTGCCAGCAGCTTGGAGCCAGCGAAGGATGAGCAGTTCTTC